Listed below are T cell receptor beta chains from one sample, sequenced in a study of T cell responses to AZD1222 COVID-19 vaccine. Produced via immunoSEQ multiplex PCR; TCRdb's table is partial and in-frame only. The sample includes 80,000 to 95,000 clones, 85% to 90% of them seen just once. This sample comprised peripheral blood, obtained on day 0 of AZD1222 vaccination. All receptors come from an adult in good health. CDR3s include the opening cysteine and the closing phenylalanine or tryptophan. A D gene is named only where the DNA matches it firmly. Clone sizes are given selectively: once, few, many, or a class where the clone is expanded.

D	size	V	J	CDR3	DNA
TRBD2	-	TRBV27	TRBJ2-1	CATLWASGGSSYNEQFF	TGTGCCACCCTGTGGGCTAGCGGGGGCAGCTCCTACAATGAGCAGTTCTTC
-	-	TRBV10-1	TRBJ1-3	CASSDSGLGNTIYF	TGCGCCAGCAGTGATTCAGGGCTTGGAAACACCATATATTTT
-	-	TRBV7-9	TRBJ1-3	CASSLDRGTAGNTIYF	TGTGCCAGCAGCTTAGACCGGGGAACGGCTGGAAACACCATATATTTT
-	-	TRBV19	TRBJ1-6	CASRLGPLSAPLHF	TGTGCCAGTAGACTTGGCCCCCTTTCGGCACCCCTCCACTTT
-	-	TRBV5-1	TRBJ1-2	CASSLVASLQYGYTF	TGCGCCAGCAGCTTGGTTGCCAGTCTTCAATATGGCTACACCTTC
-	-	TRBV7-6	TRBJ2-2	CASSLARDQGGELFF	TGTGCCAGCAGCTTAGCGCGGGACCAGGGCGGGGAGCTGTTTTTT
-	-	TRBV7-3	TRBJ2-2	CASKAVVGELFF	TGTGCCAGCAAAGCGGTTGTCGGGGAGCTGTTTTTT
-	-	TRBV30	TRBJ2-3	CAWSLHERVWGTDTQYF	TGTGCCTGGAGTCTTCACGAGCGGGTTTGGGGGACAGATACGCAGTATTTT
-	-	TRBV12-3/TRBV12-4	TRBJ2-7	CASSLVGTEQYF	TGTGCCAGCAGTTTAGTGGGGACCGAGCAGTACTTC
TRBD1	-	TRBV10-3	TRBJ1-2	CAISEFQGDGYTF	TGTGCCATCAGTGAGTTCCAGGGGGATGGCTACACCTTC
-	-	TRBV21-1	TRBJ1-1	CASSRKLRRQNTEAFF	TGTGCCAGCAGCAGAAAACTCAGGCGTCAGAACACTGAAGCTTTCTTT
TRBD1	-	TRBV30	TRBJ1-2	CAWSRTGTDYGYTF	TGTGCCTGGAGCCGGACAGGTACTGACTATGGCTACACCTTC
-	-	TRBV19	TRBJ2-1	CASSMDPYNEQFF	TGTGCCAGTAGTATGGACCCGTACAATGAGCAGTTCTTC
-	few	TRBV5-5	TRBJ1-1	CASSLGTVLTEAFF	TGTGCCAGCAGCTTGGGTACGGTACTCACTGAAGCTTTCTTT
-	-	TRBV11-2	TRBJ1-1	CASSRFIEAFF	TGTGCCAGCAGTAGGTTTATAGAAGCTTTCTTT
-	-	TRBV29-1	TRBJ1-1	CSGENTEAFF	TGCAGCGGCGAGAACACTGAAGCTTTCTTT
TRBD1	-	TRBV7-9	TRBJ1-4	CASSADRVSPGKLFF	TGTGCCAGCAGCGCCGACAGGGTTTCACCCGGAAAACTGTTTTTT
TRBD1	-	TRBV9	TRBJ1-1	CASSPPAGQVEAFF	TGTGCCAGCAGCCCCCCGGCGGGACAGGTTGAAGCTTTCTTT
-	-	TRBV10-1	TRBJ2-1	CASPGFPHNEQFF	TGCGCCAGCCCGGGGTTTCCGCACAATGAGCAGTTCTTC
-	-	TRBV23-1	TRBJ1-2	CASSQSVPGPNYGYTF	TGCGCCAGCAGTCAATCGGTCCCAGGGCCCAACTATGGCTACACCTTC
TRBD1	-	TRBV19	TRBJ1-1	CASGRGTGDTEAFF	TGTGCCAGTGGAAGAGGGACAGGGGACACTGAAGCTTTCTTT
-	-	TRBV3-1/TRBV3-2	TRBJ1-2	CASSHGPSVSGYTF	TGTGCCAGCAGCCATGGTCCCTCAGTGAGTGGCTACACCTTC
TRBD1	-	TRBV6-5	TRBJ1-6	CASSRTRTGNSPLHF	TGTGCCAGCAGTCGAACCAGGACAGGGAATTCACCCCTCCACTTT
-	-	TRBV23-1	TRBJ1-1	CASSQGTGAFNTEAFF	TGCGCCAGCAGTCAAGGGACCGGGGCCTTCAACACTGAAGCTTTCTTT
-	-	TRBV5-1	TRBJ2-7	CASSLYGTYEQYF	TGCGCCAGCAGCTTGTACGGGACCTACGAGCAGTACTTC
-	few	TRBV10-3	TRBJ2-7	CAISEYQGLNYEQYF	TGTGCCATCAGTGAGTATCAGGGGCTAAACTACGAGCAGTACTTC
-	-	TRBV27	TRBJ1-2	CASGPVQGYGYTF	TGTGCCAGCGGACCGGTGCAGGGCTATGGCTACACCTTC
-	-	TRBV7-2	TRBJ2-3	CASSSGQVYTDTQYF	TGTGCCAGCAGTTCTGGACAAGTCTACACAGATACGCAGTATTTT
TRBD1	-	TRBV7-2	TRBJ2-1	CASSLVRGQLHNEQFF	TGTGCCAGCAGCCTCGTTAGGGGACAGCTACACAATGAGCAGTTCTTC
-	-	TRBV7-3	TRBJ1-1	CASSSLSNTEAFF	TGTGCCAGCAGTTCGCTCTCGAACACTGAAGCTTTCTTT
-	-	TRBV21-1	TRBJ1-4	CASSKKRGDHRGQGTTNEKLFF	TGTGCCAGCAGCAAAAAAAGAGGCGATCATCGGGGACAGGGGACAACTAATGAAAAACTGTTTTTT
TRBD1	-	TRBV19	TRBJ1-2	CATYPGSGGEDYGYTF	TGTGCCACCTACCCGGGTTCAGGGGGCGAGGACTATGGCTACACCTTC
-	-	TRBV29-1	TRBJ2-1	CSVVTPTYNEQFF	TGCAGCGTTGTGACACCTACCTACAATGAGCAGTTCTTC
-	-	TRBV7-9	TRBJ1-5	CASSLETDQPQHF	TGTGCCAGCAGCTTAGAGACAGATCAGCCCCAGCATTTT
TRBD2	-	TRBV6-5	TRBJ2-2	CASRPSGGAGGELFF	TGTGCCAGCAGACCTAGCGGGGGGGCCGGCGGGGAGCTGTTTTTT
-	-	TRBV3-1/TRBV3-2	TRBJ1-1	CASSPVAGRNTEAFF	TGTGCCAGCAGCCCCGTCGCAGGGAGGAACACTGAAGCTTTCTTT
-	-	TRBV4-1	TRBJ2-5	CASSRLARETQYF	TGCGCCAGCAGCCGCCTGGCTAGGGAGACCCAGTACTTC
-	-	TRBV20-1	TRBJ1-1	CSASENFATEAFF	TGCAGTGCTAGTGAAAACTTCGCCACTGAAGCTTTCTTT
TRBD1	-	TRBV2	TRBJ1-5	CASSEGTGGNQPQHF	TGTGCCAGCAGTGAGGGGACAGGGGGGAATCAGCCCCAGCATTTT
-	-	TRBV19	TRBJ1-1	CASGVGSPSRHTEAFF	TGTGCCAGTGGGGTAGGGAGCCCTTCAAGACACACTGAAGCTTTCTTT
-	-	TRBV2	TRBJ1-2	CASSAFLGGYGYTF	TGTGCCAGCAGTGCCTTCCTGGGGGGCTATGGCTACACCTTC
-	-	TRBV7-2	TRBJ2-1	CASSLGINNEQFF	TGTGCCAGCAGCTTAGGGATCAACAATGAGCAGTTCTTC
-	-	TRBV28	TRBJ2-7	CASRIRGSSYEQYF	TGTGCCAGCCGTATTCGGGGGAGCTCCTACGAGCAGTACTTC
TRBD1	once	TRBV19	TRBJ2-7	CASSSGTGMTYEQYF	TGTGCCAGTAGCTCCGGGACAGGGATGACCTACGAGCAGTACTTC
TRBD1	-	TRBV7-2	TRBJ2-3	CASRSTRGRGDTQYF	TGTGCCAGCAGATCTACCAGGGGGCGAGGAGATACGCAGTATTTT
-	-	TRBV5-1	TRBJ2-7	CASSLERGSYEQYF	TGCGCCAGCAGCTTGGAACGGGGGTCCTACGAGCAGTACTTC
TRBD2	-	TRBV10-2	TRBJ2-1	CATTSGGYNEQFF	TGCGCGACCACTAGCGGGGGCTACAATGAGCAGTTCTTC
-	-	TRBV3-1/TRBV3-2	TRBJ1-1	CASSQQGTEAFF	TGTGCCAGCAGCCAGCAGGGCACTGAAGCTTTCTTT
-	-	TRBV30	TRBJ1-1	CARRQFLGKNTEAFF	TGTGCCCGAAGACAGTTCTTAGGTAAGAACACTGAAGCTTTCTTT
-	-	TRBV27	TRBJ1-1	CASREASTEAFF	TGTGCCAGCAGGGAGGCAAGCACTGAAGCTTTCTTT